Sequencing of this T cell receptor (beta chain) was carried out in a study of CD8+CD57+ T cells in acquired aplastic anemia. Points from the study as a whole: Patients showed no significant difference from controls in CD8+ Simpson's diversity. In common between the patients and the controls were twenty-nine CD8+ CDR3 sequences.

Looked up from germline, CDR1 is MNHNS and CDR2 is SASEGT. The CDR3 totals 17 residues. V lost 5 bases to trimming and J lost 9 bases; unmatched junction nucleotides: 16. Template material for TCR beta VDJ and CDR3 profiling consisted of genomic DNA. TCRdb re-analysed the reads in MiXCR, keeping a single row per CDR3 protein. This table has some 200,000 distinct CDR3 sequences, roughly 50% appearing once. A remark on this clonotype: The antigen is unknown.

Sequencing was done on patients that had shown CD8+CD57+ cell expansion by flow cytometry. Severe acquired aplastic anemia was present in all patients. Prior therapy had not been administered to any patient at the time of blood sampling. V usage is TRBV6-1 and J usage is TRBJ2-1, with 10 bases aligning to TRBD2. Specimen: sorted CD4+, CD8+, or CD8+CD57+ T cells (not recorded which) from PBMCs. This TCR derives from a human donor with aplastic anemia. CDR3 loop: CASSQDLGTSVFGEQFF. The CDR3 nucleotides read TGTGCCAGCAGTCAAGATTTGGGGACTAGCGTTTTCGGTGAGCAGTTCTTC.